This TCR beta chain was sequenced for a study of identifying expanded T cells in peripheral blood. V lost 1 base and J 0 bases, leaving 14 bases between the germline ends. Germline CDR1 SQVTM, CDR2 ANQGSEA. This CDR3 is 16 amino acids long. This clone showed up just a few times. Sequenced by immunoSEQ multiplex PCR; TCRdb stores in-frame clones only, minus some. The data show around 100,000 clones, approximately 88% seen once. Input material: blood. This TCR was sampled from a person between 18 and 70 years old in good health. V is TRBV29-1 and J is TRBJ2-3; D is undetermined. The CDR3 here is CSVEGAPGSSTDTQYF. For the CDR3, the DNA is TGCAGCGTTGAAGGGGCTCCCGGATCTAGCACAGATACGCAGTATTTT.